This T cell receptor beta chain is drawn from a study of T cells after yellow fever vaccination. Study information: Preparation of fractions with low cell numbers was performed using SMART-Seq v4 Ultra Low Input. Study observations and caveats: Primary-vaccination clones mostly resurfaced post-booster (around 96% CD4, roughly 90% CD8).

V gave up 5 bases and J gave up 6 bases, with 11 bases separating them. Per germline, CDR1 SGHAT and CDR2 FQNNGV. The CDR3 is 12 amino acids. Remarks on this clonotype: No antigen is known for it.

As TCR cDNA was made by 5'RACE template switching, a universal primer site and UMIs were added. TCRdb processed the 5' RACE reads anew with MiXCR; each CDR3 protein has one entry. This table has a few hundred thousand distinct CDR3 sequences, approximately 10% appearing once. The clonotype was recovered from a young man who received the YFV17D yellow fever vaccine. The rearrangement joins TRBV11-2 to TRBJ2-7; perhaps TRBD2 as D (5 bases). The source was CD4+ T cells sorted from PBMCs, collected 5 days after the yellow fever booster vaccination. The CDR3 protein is CASSPPGGEQYF. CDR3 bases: TGTGCCAGCAGCCCGCCAGGAGGCGAGCAGTACTTC.